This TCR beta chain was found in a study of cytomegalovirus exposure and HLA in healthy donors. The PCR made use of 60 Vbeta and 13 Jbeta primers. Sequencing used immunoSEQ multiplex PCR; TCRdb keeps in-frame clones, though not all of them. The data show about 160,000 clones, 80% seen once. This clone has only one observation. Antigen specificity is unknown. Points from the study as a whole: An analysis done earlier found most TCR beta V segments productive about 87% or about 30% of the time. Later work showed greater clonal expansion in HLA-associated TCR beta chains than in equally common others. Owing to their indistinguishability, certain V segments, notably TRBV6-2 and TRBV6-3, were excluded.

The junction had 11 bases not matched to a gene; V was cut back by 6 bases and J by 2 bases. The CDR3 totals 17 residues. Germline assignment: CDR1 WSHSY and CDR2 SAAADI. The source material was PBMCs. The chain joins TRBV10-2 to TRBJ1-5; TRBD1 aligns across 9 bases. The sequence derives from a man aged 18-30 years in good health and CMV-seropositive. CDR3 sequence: CASSTTQGAGGNQPQHF. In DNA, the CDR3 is TGCGCCAGCAGCACCACACAGGGGGCAGGTGGCAATCAGCCCCAGCATTTT.